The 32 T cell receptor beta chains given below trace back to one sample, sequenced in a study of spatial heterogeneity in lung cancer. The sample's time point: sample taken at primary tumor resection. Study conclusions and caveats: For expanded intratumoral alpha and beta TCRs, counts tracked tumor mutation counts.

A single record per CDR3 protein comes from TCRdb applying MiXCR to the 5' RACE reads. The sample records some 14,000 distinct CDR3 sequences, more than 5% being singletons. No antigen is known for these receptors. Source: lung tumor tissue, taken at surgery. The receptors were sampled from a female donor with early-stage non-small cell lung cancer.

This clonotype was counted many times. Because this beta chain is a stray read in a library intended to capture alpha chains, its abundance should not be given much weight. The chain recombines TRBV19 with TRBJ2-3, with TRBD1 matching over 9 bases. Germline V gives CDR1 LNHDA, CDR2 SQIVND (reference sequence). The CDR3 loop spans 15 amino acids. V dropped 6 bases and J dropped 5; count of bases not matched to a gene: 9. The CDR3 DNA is TGTGCCAGTAGAAACCCGGGACAGGGATTAGATACGCAGTATTTT. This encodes CASRNPGQGLDTQYF.

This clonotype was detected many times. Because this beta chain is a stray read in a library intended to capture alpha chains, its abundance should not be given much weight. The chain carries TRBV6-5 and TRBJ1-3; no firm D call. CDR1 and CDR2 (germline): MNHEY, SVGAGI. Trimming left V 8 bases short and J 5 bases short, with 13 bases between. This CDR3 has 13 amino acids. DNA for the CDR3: TGTGCCAGCTCCCTGGGTAATCGAAACACCATATATTTT. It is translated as CASSLGNRNTIYF.

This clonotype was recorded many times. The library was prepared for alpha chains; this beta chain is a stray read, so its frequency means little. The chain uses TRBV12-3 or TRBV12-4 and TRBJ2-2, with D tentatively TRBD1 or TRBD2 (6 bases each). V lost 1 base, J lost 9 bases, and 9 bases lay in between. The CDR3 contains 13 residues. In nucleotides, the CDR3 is TGTGCCAGCAGTTTAGTCGGGGGCCGGGAGCTGTTTTTT. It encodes CASSLVGGRELFF.

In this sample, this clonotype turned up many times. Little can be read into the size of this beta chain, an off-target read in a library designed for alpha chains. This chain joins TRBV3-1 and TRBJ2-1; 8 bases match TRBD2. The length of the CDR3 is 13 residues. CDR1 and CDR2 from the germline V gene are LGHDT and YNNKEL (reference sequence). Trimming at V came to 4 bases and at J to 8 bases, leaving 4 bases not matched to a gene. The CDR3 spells CASSRGTRYEQFF. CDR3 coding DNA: TGTGCCAGCAGCCGCGGGACTAGGTATGAGCAGTTCTTC.

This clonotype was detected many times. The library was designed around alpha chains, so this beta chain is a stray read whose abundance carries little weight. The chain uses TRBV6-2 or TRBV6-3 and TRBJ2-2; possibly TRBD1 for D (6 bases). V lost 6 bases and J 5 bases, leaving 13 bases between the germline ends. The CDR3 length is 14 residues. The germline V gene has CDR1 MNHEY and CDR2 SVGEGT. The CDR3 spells CASSYLQGTGELFF. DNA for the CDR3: TGTGCCAGCAGCTACCTCCAGGGGACCGGGGAGCTGTTTTTT.

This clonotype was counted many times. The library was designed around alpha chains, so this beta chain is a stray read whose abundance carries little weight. The CDR3: CSASGGASGEQYF. CDR3 nucleotide sequence: TGCAGTGCTAGCGGGGGGGCCTCGGGAGAGCAGTACTTC. The V gene is TRBV20-1, the J gene TRBJ2-7, with 8 nucleotides matching TRBD2. The CDR3 totals 13 residues. Germline CDR1 and CDR2: DFQATT and SNEGSKA (reference sequence). J gave up 7 bases and V 3 bases, and 8 bases lay outside the gene matches.

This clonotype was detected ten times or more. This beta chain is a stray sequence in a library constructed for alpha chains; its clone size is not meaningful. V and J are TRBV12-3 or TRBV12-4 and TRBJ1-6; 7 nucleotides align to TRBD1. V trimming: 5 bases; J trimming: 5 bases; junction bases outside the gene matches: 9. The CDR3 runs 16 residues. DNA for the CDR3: TGTGCCAGCAGTCGGATACAGGGGATCAATAATTCACCCCTCCACTTT. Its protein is CASSRIQGINNSPLHF.

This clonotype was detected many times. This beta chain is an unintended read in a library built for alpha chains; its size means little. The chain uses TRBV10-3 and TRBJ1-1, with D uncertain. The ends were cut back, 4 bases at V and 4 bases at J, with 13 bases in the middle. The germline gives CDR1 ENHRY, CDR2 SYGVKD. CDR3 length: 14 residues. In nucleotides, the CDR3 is TGTGCCATCAGTGGAGCGGTGCTGGGCACTGAAGCTTTCTTT. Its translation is CAISGAVLGTEAFF.

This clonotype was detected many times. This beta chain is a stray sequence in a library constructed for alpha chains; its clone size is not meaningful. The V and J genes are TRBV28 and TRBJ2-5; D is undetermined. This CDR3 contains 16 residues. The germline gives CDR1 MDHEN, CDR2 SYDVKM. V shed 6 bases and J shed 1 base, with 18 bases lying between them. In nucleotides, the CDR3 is TGTGCCAGCAGCTCCCCCAGGTCCAGGCCCCAAGAGACCCAGTACTTC. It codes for CASSSPRSRPQETQYF.

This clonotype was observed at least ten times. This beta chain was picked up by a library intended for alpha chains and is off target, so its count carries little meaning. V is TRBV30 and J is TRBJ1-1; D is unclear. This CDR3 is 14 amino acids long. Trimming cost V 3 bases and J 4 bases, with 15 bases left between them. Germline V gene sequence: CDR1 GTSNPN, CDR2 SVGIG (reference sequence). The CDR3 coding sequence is TGTGCCTGGAGGGGGTCATCGGTATCCACTGAAGCTTTCTTT. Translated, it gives CAWRGSSVSTEAFF.

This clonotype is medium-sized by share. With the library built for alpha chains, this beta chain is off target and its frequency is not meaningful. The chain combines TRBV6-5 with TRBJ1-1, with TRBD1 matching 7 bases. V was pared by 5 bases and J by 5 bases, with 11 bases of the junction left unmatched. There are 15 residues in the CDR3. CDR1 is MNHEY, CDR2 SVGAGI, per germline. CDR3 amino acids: CASSPHSDRWTEAFF. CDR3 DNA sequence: TGTGCCAGCAGTCCACATTCGGACAGGTGGACTGAAGCTTTCTTT.

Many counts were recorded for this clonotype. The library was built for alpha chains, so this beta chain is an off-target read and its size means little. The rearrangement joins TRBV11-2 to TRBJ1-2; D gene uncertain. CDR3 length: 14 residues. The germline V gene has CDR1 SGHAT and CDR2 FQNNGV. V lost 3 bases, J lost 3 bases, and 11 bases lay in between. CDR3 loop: CASSFRGNYYGYTF. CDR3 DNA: TGTGCCAGCAGCTTCCGGGGTAACTACTATGGCTACACCTTC.

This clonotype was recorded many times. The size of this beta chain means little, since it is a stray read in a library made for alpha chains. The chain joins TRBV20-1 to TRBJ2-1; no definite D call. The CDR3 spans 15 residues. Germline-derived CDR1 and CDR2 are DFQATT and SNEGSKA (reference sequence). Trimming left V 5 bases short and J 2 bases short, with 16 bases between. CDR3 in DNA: TGCAGTGCTGGAATCGGGCCCCTCGCCTACAATGAGCAGTTCTTC. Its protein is CSAGIGPLAYNEQFF.

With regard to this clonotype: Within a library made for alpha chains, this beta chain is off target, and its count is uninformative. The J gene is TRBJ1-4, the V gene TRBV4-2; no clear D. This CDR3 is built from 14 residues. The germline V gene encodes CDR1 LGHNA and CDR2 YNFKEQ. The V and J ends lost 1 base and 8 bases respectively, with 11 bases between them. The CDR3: CASSQGLNWEKLFF. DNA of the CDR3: TGTGCCAGCAGCCAAGGGCTAAATTGGGAAAAACTGTTTTTT.

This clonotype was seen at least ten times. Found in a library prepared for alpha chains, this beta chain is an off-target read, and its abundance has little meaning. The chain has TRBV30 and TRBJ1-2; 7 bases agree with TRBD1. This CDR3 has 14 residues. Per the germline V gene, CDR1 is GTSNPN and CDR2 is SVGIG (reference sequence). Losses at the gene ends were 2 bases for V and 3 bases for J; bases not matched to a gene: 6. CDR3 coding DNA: TGTGCCTGGAGTTTAGGGGGGACAGACTATGGCTACACCTTC. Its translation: CAWSLGGTDYGYTF.

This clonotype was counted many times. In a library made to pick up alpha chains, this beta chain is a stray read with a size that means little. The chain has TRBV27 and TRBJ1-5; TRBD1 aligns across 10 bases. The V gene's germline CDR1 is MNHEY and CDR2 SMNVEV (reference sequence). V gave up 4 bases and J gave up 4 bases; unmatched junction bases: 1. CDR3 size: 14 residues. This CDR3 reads CASSWTGGNQPQHF. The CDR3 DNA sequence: TGTGCCAGCAGTTGGACAGGGGGTAATCAGCCCCAGCATTTT.

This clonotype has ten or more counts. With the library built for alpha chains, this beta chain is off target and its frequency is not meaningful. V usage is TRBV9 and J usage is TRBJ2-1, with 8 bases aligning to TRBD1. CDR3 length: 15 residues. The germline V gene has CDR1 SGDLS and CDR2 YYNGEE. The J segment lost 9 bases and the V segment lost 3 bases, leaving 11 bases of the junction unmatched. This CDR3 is CASSAPGTGLGEQFF. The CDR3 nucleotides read TGTGCCAGCAGCGCGCCGGGGACAGGCTTAGGTGAGCAGTTCTTC. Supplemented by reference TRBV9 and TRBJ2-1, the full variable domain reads DSGVTQTPKHLITATGQRVTLRCSPRSGDLSVYWYQQSLDQGLQFLIQYYNGEERAKGNILERFSAQQFPDLHSELNLSSLELGDSALYFCASSAPGTGLGEQFFGPGTRLTVL.

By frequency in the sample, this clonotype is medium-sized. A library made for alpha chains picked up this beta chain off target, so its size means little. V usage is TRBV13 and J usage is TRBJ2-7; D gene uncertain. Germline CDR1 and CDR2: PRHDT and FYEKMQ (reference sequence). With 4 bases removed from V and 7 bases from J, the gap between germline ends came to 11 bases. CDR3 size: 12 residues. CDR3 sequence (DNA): TGTGCCAGCAGCTCCAGGATAGGAGAGCAGTACTTC. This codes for CASSSRIGEQYF.

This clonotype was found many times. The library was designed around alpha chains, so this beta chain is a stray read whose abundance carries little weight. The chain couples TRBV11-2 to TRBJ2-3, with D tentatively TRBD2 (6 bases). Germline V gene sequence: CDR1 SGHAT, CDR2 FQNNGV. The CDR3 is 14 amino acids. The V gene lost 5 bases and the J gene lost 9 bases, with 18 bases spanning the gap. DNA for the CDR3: TGTGCCAGCAGCCCCCCGACCGGCCGGGGGACGCAGTATTTT. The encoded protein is CASSPPTGRGTQYF.

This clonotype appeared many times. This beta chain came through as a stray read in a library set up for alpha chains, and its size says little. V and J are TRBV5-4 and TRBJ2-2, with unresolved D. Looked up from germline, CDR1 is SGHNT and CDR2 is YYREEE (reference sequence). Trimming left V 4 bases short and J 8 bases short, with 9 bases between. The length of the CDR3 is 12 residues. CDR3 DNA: TGTGCCAGCAGCCCGGTCGGAGGGGAGCTGTTTTTT. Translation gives CASSPVGGELFF. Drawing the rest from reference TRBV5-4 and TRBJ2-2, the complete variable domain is ETGVTQSPTHLIKTRGQQVTLRCSSQSGHNTVSWYQQALGQGPQFIFQYYREEENGRGNFPPRFSGLQFPNYSSELNVNALELDDSALYLCASSPVGGELFFGEGSRLTVL.

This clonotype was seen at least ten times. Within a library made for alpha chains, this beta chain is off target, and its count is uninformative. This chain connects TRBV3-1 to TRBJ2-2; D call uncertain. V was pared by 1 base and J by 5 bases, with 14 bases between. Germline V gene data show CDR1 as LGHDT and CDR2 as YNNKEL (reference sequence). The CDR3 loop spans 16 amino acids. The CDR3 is CASSQGVGFGTGELFF. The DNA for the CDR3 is TGTGCCAGCAGCCAAGGGGTTGGCTTTGGGACCGGGGAGCTGTTTTTT.

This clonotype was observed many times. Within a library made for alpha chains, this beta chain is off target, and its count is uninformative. The CDR3 nucleotides read TGTGCCAGCAGCTATCTCAGCGATCAAGAGACCCAGTACTTC. Protein product: CASSYLSDQETQYF. This chain connects TRBV7-9 to TRBJ2-5; the D is unclear. This CDR3 has 14 amino acids. CDR1 and CDR2 from the germline V gene are SEHNR and FQNEAQ (reference sequence). V shed 4 bases and J shed 2 bases, with 11 bases lying between them.

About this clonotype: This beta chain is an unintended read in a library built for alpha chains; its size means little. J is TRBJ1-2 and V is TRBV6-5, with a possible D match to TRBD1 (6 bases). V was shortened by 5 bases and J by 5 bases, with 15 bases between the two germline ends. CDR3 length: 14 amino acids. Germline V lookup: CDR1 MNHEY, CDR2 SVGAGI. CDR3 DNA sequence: TGTGCCAGCAGTCCCCACGGGGGCGGATATGGCTACACCTTC. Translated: CASSPHGGGYGYTF.

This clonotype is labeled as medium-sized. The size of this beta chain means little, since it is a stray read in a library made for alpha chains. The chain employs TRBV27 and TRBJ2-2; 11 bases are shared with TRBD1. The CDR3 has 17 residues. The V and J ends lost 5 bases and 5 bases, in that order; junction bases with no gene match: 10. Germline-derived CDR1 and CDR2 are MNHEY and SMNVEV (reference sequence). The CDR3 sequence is CASSGGQGAGRTGELFF. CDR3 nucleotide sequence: TGTGCCAGCAGTGGAGGACAGGGGGCTGGTAGAACCGGGGAGCTGTTTTTT.

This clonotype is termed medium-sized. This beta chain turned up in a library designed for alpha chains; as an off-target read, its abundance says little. The CDR3 spells CASSGGGTEAFF. The CDR3 DNA sequence: TGTGCCAGCTCGGGGGGAGGGACTGAAGCTTTCTTT. The chain couples TRBV6-2 or TRBV6-3 to TRBJ1-1, with D perhaps TRBD1 (5 bases). Trimming pared 8 bases from V and 5 bases from J, leaving 12 bases between. This CDR3 comprises 12 residues. Germline V gene lookup returns CDR1 MNHEY and CDR2 SVGEGT.

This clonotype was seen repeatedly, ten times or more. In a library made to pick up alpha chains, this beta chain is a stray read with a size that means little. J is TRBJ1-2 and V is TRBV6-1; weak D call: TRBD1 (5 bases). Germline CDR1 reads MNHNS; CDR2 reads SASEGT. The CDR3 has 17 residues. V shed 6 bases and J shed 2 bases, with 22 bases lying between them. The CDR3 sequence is CASRRGEGSRVNYGYTF. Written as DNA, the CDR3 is TGTGCCAGCAGAAGAGGGGAGGGCAGCAGAGTCAACTATGGCTACACCTTC.

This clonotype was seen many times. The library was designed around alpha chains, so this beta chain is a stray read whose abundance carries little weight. DNA for the CDR3: TGTGCCAGCACCCCGGACCAGGGACGGAAGACTGAAGCTTTCTTT. This encodes CASTPDQGRKTEAFF. The chain recombines TRBV7-3 with TRBJ1-1; weak D call: TRBD1 (5 bases). V was clipped by 7 bases and J by 5 bases, with 20 bases between them. The germline CDR1 and CDR2 sequences are SGHTA and FQGTGA. This CDR3 comprises 15 residues.

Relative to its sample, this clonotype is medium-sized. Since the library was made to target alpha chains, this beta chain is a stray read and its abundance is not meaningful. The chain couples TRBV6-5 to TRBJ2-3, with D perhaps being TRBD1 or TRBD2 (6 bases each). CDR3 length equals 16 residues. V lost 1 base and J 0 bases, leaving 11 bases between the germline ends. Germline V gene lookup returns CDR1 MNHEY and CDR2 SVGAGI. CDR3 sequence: CASSYWGASSTDTQYF. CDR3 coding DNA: TGTGCCAGCAGTTACTGGGGGGCGTCGAGCACAGATACGCAGTATTTT.

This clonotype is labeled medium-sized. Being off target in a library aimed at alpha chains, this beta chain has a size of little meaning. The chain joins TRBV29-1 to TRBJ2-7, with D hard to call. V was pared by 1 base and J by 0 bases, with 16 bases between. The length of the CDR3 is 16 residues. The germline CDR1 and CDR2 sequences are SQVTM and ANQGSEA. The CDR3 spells CSVEGLLTASSYEQYF. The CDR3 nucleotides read TGCAGCGTTGAAGGGCTTTTGACCGCGAGCTCCTACGAGCAGTACTTC.

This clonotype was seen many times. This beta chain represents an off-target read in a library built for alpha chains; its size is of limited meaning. The CDR3 nucleotides are TGTGCCATCAGTGAGAAACCGAGCACAGATACGCAGTATTTT. It is translated as CAISEKPSTDTQYF. This chain joins TRBV10-3 and TRBJ2-3; D call uncertain. The V and J ends lost 2 bases and 0 bases respectively, with 6 bases between them. This CDR3 is 14 amino acids long. CDR1 ENHRY and CDR2 SYGVKD come from the germline V gene.

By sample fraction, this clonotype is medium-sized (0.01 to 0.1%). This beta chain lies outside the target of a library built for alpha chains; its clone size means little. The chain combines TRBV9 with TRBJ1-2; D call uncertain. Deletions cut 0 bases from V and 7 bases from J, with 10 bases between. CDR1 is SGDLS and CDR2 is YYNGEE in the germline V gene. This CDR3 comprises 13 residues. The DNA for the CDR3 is TGTGCCAGCAGCGTAGGAGGATCCCCTGGCTACACCTTC. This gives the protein CASSVGGSPGYTF.

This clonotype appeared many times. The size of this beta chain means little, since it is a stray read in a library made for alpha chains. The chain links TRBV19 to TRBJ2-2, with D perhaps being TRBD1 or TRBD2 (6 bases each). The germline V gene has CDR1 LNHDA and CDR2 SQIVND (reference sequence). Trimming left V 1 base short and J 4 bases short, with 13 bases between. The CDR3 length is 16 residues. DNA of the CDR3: TGTGCCAGTAGTATAGTGAGGGGGGCCGTCACCGGGGAGCTGTTTTTT. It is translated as CASSIVRGAVTGELFF.